This T cell receptor (beta chain) was sequenced during a study of blood T cell repertoires in COVID-19. Study at large: T cells, B-cell-depleted T cells, or PBMCs provided the cDNA or gDNA that served as material.

In the original workflow: Reference gene primer amplification in the assay estimated nucleated cell counts. The assay was immunoSEQ multiplex PCR, and TCRdb's table has in-frame clones only and misses some. The DNA gave D and trimming, while V, J and clone size come from that table. This repertoire shows around 97,000 clones, 88% found once; its top ten account for about 3%. The specimen sequenced was peripheral blood. The sequence came from a human donor in a cohort sampled during active COVID-19.

CDR3 coding DNA: TGTGCCAGTAGGGCTAGCGGGAGGACCGAGCAGTTCTTC. It codes for CASRASGRTEQFF. V usage is TRBV19 and J usage is TRBJ2-1, with 11 bases fitting TRBD2. V shed 6 bases, J shed 10 bases, and the junction held 5 bases outside the gene matches. Germline CDR1 LNHDA, CDR2 SQIVND (reference sequence). This CDR3 is 13 amino acids long.